These 27 T cell receptor beta chains came from one sample sequenced in a study of T-cell reconstitution after alpha-beta-depleted transplantation in children. Unique molecular identifiers were built into the TCRbeta library. TCRdb fed the PCR reads into MiXCR, producing one record per CDR3 protein. The table has a few hundred thousand distinct CDR3 sequences, roughly 30% seen once. Material: PBMCs, obtained before TCRalphabeta/CD19-depleted stem cell transplant. The receptors shown here come from a boy in the first two years of life with Wiskott-Aldrich syndrome, due to receive a stem cell transplant.

This clonotype showed up just a few times. The V and J genes are TRBV7-2 and TRBJ2-5; D not resolved. The V gene lost 5 bases and the J gene lost 5 bases, with 12 bases spanning the gap. The CDR3 is 13 amino acids. Germline V gene sequence: CDR1 SGHTA, CDR2 FQGNSA. The CDR3 region has the DNA TGTGCCAGCAGCCTCGGGCAGAGGGAGACCCAGTACTTC. Translating it yields CASSLGQRETQYF.

The chain joins TRBV14 to TRBJ2-2; TRBD2 is a possible D gene (6 bases). Germline assignment: CDR1 SGHDN and CDR2 FVKESK. The V gene lost 1 base and the J gene lost 0 bases, with 15 bases spanning the gap. This CDR3 has 18 residues. The CDR3 is CASSQGLLAGSNTGELFF. CDR3 DNA sequence: TGTGCCAGCAGCCAAGGATTACTGGCGGGATCGAACACCGGGGAGCTGTTTTTT. Using reference TRBV14 and TRBJ2-2 for the parts outside the CDR3, the full variable domain is EAGVTQFPSHSVIEKGQTVTLRCDPISGHDNLYWYRRVMGKEIKFLLHFVKESKQDESGMPNNRFLAERTGGTYSTLKVQPAELEDSGVYFCASSQGLLAGSNTGELFFGEGSRLTVL.

The gene calls are TRBV12-3 or TRBV12-4 and TRBJ2-5; possibly TRBD2 for D (6 bases). The ends were cut back, 8 bases at V and 0 bases at J, with 19 bases in the middle. CDR3 length equals 16 residues. CDR3 nucleotide sequence: TGTGCCAGCTCAATAACGGGACGGGGGTACCAAGAGACCCAGTACTTC. It encodes CASSITGRGYQETQYF.

The chain joins TRBV20-1 to TRBJ2-3; TRBD2 aligns across 8 bases. V was clipped by 2 bases and J by 8 bases; unmatched bases: 9. This CDR3 region has 14 residues. The germline V gene has CDR1 DFQATT and CDR2 SNEGSKA (reference sequence). CDR3: CSARIAGFQGTQYF. The CDR3 DNA sequence: TGCAGTGCTAGAATAGCGGGGTTCCAGGGTACGCAGTATTTT.

There are a few counts of this clonotype. The genes are TRBV28 and TRBJ2-2; D might be TRBD1 (6 bases). Per germline, CDR1 MDHEN and CDR2 SYDVKM. Trimming pared 6 bases from V and 6 bases from J, leaving 11 bases between. CDR3 length equals 13 residues. The DNA for the CDR3 is TGTGCCAGCAGCCCCGGACAGTCCGGGGAGCTGTTTTTT. It is translated as CASSPGQSGELFF.

This chain connects TRBV18 to TRBJ2-3, with unresolved D. Germline lookup yields CDR1 KGHSH and CDR2 LQKENI. The V end lost 1 base, the J end lost 6 bases, and 8 bases lay between the germline ends. The CDR3 has 13 residues. The CDR3 nucleotides read TGTGCCAGCTCACCACGACCGCTGGATACGCAGTATTTT. Translated: CASSPRPLDTQYF.

This clonotype was seen only a few times. The chain joins TRBV5-8 to TRBJ2-7, with D possibly TRBD1 on 6 matching bases. Germline V gene data show CDR1 as SGHTS and CDR2 as YDEGEE. The CDR3 extends over 13 amino acids. V lost 3 bases, J lost 8 bases, and 15 bases lay in between. The CDR3 here is CASSWSNRDKQYF. The CDR3 bases are TGTGCCAGCAGCTGGAGTAACAGGGACAAGCAGTACTTC.

This clonotype turned up a few times. The chain is built from TRBV7-7 and TRBJ2-5; 9 bases agree with TRBD2. CDR3 length equals 13 residues. Germline loops: CDR1 SSHAT, CDR2 FNYEAQ (reference sequence). Unmatched junction bases numbered 9, after V lost 5 bases and J lost 11 bases. This chain's CDR3 is CASSLIHSGSQYF. The CDR3 nucleotides read TGTGCCAGCAGCCTGATTCATAGCGGGAGTCAGTACTTC.

The gene calls are TRBV28 and TRBJ2-1, with 13 bases lining up with TRBD2. V dropped 8 bases and J dropped 4; count of bases not matched to a gene: 5. This CDR3 is built from 15 residues. The germline V gene has CDR1 MDHEN and CDR2 SYDVKM. The CDR3 reads CASAPGLAGYNEQFF. The CDR3 region has the DNA TGTGCCAGCGCACCGGGACTAGCGGGGTACAATGAGCAGTTCTTC.

This sequence joins TRBV10-3 and TRBJ2-2, with D maybe TRBD1 (5 bases). The germline gives CDR1 ENHRY, CDR2 SYGVKD. The CDR3 sequence is 17 residues long. V was trimmed by 2 bases and J by 0 bases, leaving 13 bases between them. CDR3 residues: CAISEKGLQANTGELFF. The CDR3 coding sequence is TGTGCCATCAGTGAGAAGGGGCTCCAGGCGAACACCGGGGAGCTGTTTTTT.

The chain joins TRBV6-1 to TRBJ2-1; 11 bases fit TRBD2. The germline V gene has CDR1 MNHNS and CDR2 SASEGT. The CDR3 is 14 residues long. V dropped 8 bases and J dropped 9; count of bases not matched to a gene: 9. In DNA, the CDR3 is TGTGCCAGCTCAAGGGGACTAGCGGCGGCTGAGCAGTTCTTC. Translated, it gives CASSRGLAAAEQFF.

At least ten counts were recorded for this clonotype. J is TRBJ2-7 and V is TRBV6-5, with D perhaps matching TRBD1 (6 bases). This CDR3 is 13 amino acids long. CDR1 and CDR2 (germline): MNHEY, SVGAGI. The ends were cut back, 7 bases at V and 3 bases at J, with 13 bases in the middle. CDR3 residues: CASKDRYGYEQYF. CDR3 nucleotide sequence: TGTGCCAGCAAAGACAGGTACGGCTACGAGCAGTACTTC.

The J gene is TRBJ1-1, the V gene TRBV3-1; TRBD1 agrees at 11 bases. The junction had 8 bases not matched to a gene; V was cut back by 4 bases and J by 7 bases. CDR1 LGHDT and CDR2 YNNKEL come from the germline V gene (reference sequence). CDR3 length equals 15 residues. The CDR3 DNA is TGTGCCAGCAGCCTGGGACAGGGGGAATCGGGTGAAGCTTTCTTT. Encoded protein: CASSLGQGESGEAFF.

This chain joins TRBV12-3 or TRBV12-4 and TRBJ2-4; TRBD2 agrees at 13 bases. Trimming removed 3 bases from V and 7 bases from J; junction bases left unmatched: 0. CDR3 size: 14 residues. The CDR3 DNA reads as TGTGCCAGCAGTTTGACTAGCGGGAGGAACATTCAGTACTTC. Translating gives CASSLTSGRNIQYF.

The J gene is TRBJ2-1, the V gene TRBV24-1; the match to TRBD2 covers 8 bases. The junction had 10 bases not matched to a gene; V was cut back by 5 bases and J by 5 bases. This CDR3 contains 16 residues. Germline CDR1 and CDR2: KGHDR and SFDVKD. The DNA of the CDR3 is TGTGCCACCAGTGGTACGGGAGGGCTGGTGGACAATGAGCAGTTCTTC. Translation: CATSGTGGLVDNEQFF.

This clonotype showed up many times. The genes are TRBV12-3 or TRBV12-4 and TRBJ2-7; possibly TRBD1 for D (6 bases). The CDR3 covers 12 residues. The ends were cut back, 6 bases at V and 5 bases at J, with 11 bases in the middle. This CDR3 is CASSPDSDEQYF. The DNA for the CDR3 is TGTGCCAGCAGCCCGGACAGCGACGAGCAGTACTTC.

The J gene is TRBJ2-3, the V gene TRBV28; 7 bases map to TRBD1. The CDR3 consists of 16 residues. The germline CDR1 and CDR2 sequences are MDHEN and SYDVKM. V trimming: 4 bases; J trimming: 3 bases; junction bases outside the gene matches: 10. Here the CDR3 DNA reads TGTGCCAGCAGTTCCGACTCGACAGGGCGAACAGATACGCAGTATTTT. Translating gives CASSSDSTGRTDTQYF.

This clonotype was observed a handful of times. This rearrangement joins TRBV7-9 to TRBJ1-2; weak D call: TRBD1 (5 bases). V lost 0 bases and J 0 bases, leaving 14 bases between the germline ends. Germline V CDR1 and CDR2: SEHNR, FQNEAQ (reference sequence). The CDR3 is 17 amino acids. CDR3 nucleotides: TGTGCCAGCAGCTTAGCGTTGGGCAGGGTTGCTAACTATGGCTACACCTTC. Its translation: CASSLALGRVANYGYTF. Full variable domain (rest looked up from reference TRBV7-9 and TRBJ1-2): DTGVSQNPRHKITKRGQNVTFRCDPISEHNRLYWYRQTLGQGPEFLTYFQNEAQLEKSRLLSDRFSAERPKGSFSTLEIQRTEQGDSAMYLCASSLALGRVANYGYTFGSGTRLTVV.

The table lists this clonotype with a few counts. V gene TRBV9 combines with J gene TRBJ2-3; D might be TRBD2 (5 bases). Germline lookup yields CDR1 SGDLS and CDR2 YYNGEE. Trimming cost V 3 bases and J 6 bases, with 17 bases left between them. The CDR3 spans 15 residues. The CDR3 here is CASSETGVRRDTQYF. CDR3 bases: TGTGCCAGCAGCGAAACTGGGGTCCGGAGGGATACGCAGTATTTT.

This chain uses TRBV5-1 with TRBJ2-1; TRBD2 aligns across 11 bases. J was trimmed by 4 bases and V by 5 bases; bases with no gene match: 2. This CDR3 spans 14 amino acids. The germline V gene has CDR1 SGHRS and CDR2 YFSETQ. The CDR3 region is CASSSGREYNEQFF. The CDR3 nucleotides are TGCGCCAGCAGTAGCGGGAGGGAATACAATGAGCAGTTCTTC.

The chain couples TRBV11-2 to TRBJ2-1, with D possibly TRBD2 on 5 matching bases. The CDR3 consists of 16 residues. V was cut by 5 bases and J by 1 base, with 15 bases left in between. Germline assignment: CDR1 SGHAT and CDR2 FQNNGV. This CDR3 reads CASSVPLDLSYNEQFF. As DNA, the CDR3 is TGTGCCAGCAGCGTACCTTTGGACTTATCCTACAATGAGCAGTTCTTC.

This chain links TRBV24-1 with TRBJ2-1; unclear D gene. The CDR3 runs to 14 residues. Germline CDR1 is KGHDR and CDR2 is SFDVKD. The V end was cut by 5 bases, the J end by 4 bases, with 11 bases between. For the CDR3, the DNA is TGTGCCACCAGTGGGGCAGGACCTTACAATGAGCAGTTCTTC. This sequence encodes CATSGAGPYNEQFF.

This clonotype showed up just a few times. The V and J genes are TRBV5-1 and TRBJ2-1, with TRBD2 matching 9 bases. CDR1 SGHRS and CDR2 YFSETQ come from the germline V gene. This CDR3 has 16 amino acids. V gave up 1 base and J gave up 5 bases; unmatched junction bases: 7. The CDR3 nucleotides read TGCGCCAGCAGCTTGTTTGCGGGAGGGCCGGACAATGAGCAGTTCTTC. Protein sequence: CASSLFAGGPDNEQFF.

The V gene is TRBV28, the J gene TRBJ2-7, with no clear D. The CDR3 sequence is 12 residues long. The V gene lost 2 bases and the J gene lost 7 bases, with 9 bases spanning the gap. Germline CDR1 MDHEN, CDR2 SYDVKM. CDR3 sequence: CASSLSAEEQYF. The CDR3 coding sequence is TGTGCCAGCAGTTTAAGCGCGGAAGAGCAGTACTTC.

This rearrangement joins TRBV9 to TRBJ2-3, with D possibly being TRBD2 (5 bases). Germline V CDR1 and CDR2: SGDLS, YYNGEE. Trimming took 5 bases from V and 5 from J, leaving 15 bases between them. This CDR3 region has 14 residues. This chain's CDR3 is CASRHESEGDTQYF. CDR3 DNA sequence: TGTGCCAGCAGACATGAGAGCGAGGGAGATACGCAGTATTTT.

This clonotype occurred a few times. This chain joins TRBV3-1 and TRBJ2-1, with 9 positions matching TRBD2. J was trimmed by 10 bases and V by 5 bases; bases with no gene match: 9. Per germline, CDR1 LGHDT and CDR2 YNNKEL (reference sequence). The CDR3 length is 14 residues. DNA for the CDR3: TGTGCCAGCAGCACAATGGGGCTAGCGGGAGAGCAGTTCTTC. Encoded protein: CASSTMGLAGEQFF.

This clonotype has a handful of counts. The chain is built from TRBV12-3 or TRBV12-4 and TRBJ1-5; D gene unclear. Between the trimmed V and J ends, which lost 5 bases and 6 bases, there was a span of 8 bases. The length of the CDR3 is 12 residues. In DNA, the CDR3 is TGTGCCAGCAGTCTAGATCTTCAGCCCCAGCATTTT. It translates to CASSLDLQPQHF.